This TCR beta chain was retrieved from a study of cytomegalovirus exposure and HLA in healthy donors. Study overall: Out of 150 million to 200 million T cells, an earlier analysis found roughly 110 million unique TCR beta sequences in total.

Overall study findings and caveats: An analysis done earlier found most TCR beta V segments productive about 87% or about 30% of the time.

Germline V gene sequence: CDR1 GTSNPN, CDR2 SVGIG (reference sequence). This CDR3 is built from 15 residues. The V and J ends lost 1 base and 5 bases, in that order; junction bases with no gene match: 8. The PCR was carried out with 60 Vbeta primers and 13 Jbeta primers. Repertoires were generated with immunoSEQ multiplex PCR, while TCRdb's copy carries only in-frame clones and drops some. The table records fewer than 70,000 clones, under 85% of them present only once. Notes on this clone: Its antigen is still unknown.

This chain links TRBV30 with TRBJ1-1, with TRBD1 identical over 9 bases. The sequence derives from a middle-aged man in good health and CMV-seronegative. Specimen: PBMCs. The chain's CDR3 is CAWSAAWTGETEAFF. CDR3 nucleotide sequence: TGTGCCTGGAGTGCGGCCTGGACAGGGGAAACTGAAGCTTTCTTT.